This TCR beta chain was observed in a study of radiation and T cells in renal cell carcinoma. Study-level information: Nephrectomy followed 15 Gy stereotactic body radiation by 4 weeks.

CDR3 size: 16 residues. Per the germline V gene, CDR1 is MGHDK and CDR2 is SYGVNS. The V and J ends lost 3 bases and 11 bases respectively, with 25 bases between them. Here immunoSEQ multiplex PCR was the method, and the copy in TCRdb shows in-frame clones only, minus some. The repertoire consists of about 130,000 clones, with approximately 90% occurring once and the leading ten covering about 12%. Specified time point: baseline pretreatment blood. Sample treatment: 15 Gy SBRT to primary tumor, nephrectomy 4 weeks later. Serial blood draws occurred at baseline and 2 and 4 weeks post-SBRT. This renal cell carcinoma was of the clear cell type.

The genes are TRBV25-1 and TRBJ1-1; maybe TRBD1 (5 bases). This sample comprised blood, obtained from a patient whose treatment included radiotherapy and nephrectomy. The TCR comes from a woman in her fifties or sixties with renal cell carcinoma. The CDR3 region is CASSDSRQFPGLGAFF. The CDR3 DNA reads as TGTGCCAGCAGTGACTCCCGACAGTTTCCCGGTTTAGGGGCTTTCTTT.